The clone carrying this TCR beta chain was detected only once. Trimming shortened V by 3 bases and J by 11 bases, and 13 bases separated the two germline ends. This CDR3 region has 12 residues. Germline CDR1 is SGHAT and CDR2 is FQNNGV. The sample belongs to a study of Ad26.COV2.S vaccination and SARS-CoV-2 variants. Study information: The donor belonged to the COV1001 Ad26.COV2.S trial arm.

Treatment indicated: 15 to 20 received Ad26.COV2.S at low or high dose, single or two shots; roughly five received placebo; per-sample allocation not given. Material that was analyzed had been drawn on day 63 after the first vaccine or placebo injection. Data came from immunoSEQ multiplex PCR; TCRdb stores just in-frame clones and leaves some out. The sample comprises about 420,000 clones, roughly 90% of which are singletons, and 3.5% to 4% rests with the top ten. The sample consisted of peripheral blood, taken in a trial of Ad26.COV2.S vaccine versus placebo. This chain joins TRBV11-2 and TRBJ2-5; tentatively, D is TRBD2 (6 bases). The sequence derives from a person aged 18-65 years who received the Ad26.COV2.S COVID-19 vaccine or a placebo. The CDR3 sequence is CASSFGGFQQYF. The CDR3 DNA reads TGTGCCAGCAGCTTTGGAGGGTTCCAACAGTACTTC.